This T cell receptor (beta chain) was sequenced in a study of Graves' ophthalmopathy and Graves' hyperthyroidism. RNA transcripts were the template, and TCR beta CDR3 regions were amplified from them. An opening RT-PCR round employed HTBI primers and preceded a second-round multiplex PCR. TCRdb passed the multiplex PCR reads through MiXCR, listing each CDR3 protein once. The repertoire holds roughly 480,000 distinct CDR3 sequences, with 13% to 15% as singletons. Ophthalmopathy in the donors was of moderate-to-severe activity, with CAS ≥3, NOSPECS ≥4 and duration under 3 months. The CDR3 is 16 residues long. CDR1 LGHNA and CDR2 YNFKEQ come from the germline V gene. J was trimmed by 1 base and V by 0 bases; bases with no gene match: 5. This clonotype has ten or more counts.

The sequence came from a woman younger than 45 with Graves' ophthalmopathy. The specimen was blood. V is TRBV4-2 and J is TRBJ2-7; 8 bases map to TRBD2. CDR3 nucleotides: TGTGCCAGCAGCCAAGACCACGCTAGCGGGTCCTACGAGCAGTACTTC. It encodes CASSQDHASGSYEQYF.